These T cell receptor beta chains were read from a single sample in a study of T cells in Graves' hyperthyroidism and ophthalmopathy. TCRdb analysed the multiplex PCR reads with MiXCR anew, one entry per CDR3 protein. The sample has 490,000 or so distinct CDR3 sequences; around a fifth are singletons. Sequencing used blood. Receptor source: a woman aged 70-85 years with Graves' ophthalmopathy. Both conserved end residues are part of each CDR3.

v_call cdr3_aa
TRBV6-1 CASSPDRPQHF
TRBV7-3 CASSLGGQDNEQFF
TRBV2 CASRQPSYEQYF
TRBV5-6 CASSLGIQGANIQYF
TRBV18 CASSPKGYGGEGYF
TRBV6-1 CASSRGANTGELFF
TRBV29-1 CSVSRGGYEQYF
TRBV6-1 CASSFRQGLEQPQHF
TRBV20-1 CSALRTEGMSNQPQHF
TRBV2 CASRSGLAGASQYF
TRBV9 CASSPSRAGYAYEQYF
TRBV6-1 CASSEPHEQYF
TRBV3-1 CASSQLQTSGRLTDTQYF